This T cell receptor (beta chain) was sequenced for a study of PD-1 blockade in classical Hodgkin lymphoma. Whole-study results and caveats: CD4+ TCR diversity rose significantly by C4D1, and CD8+ TCR diversity did not.

All patients relapsed after autologous stem cell transplantation, and brentuximab vedotin exposure varied. The method was immunoSEQ multiplex PCR; TCRdb's version includes in-frame clones alone and lacks a portion of them. The sample consists of 15,000 to 20,000 clones, about 81% of them appearing once. CDR1 is MDHEN and CDR2 is SYDVKM in the germline V gene. Trimming cost V 8 bases and J 4 bases; bases outside gene matches: 5. This CDR3 contains 12 residues. Points on this clone: Its target is unknown.

V and J are TRBV28 and TRBJ2-7, with TRBD2 identical over 7 bases. Sequenced here: peripheral blood mononuclear cells (PBMCs), sampled before the second cycle of nivolumab. The TCR was taken from a human donor with classical Hodgkin lymphoma. CDR3 sequence reads: CASGRRGYEQYF. DNA for the CDR3: TGTGCCAGCGGACGGCGGGGGTACGAGCAGTACTTC.